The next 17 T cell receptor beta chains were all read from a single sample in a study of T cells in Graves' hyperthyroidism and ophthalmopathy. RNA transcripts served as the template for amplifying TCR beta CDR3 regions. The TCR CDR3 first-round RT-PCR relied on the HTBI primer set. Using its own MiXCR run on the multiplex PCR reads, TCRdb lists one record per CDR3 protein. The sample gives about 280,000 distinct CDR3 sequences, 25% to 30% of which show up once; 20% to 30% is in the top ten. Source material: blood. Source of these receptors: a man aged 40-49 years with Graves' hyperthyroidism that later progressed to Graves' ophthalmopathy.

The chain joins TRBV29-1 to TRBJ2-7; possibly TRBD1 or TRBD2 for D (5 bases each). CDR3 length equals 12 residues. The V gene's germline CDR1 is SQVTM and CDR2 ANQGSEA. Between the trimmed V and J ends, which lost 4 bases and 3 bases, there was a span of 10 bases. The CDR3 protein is CSVGGIRYEQYF. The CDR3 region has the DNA TGCAGCGTTGGGGGGATTCGCTACGAGCAGTACTTC.

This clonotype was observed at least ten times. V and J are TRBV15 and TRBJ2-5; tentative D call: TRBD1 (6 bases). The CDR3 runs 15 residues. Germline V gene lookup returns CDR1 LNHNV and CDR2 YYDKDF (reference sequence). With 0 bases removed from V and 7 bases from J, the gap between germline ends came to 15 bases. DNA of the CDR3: TGTGCCACCAGCAGAGATGCGGACAGTTTAGGGACCCAGTACTTC. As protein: CATSRDADSLGTQYF.

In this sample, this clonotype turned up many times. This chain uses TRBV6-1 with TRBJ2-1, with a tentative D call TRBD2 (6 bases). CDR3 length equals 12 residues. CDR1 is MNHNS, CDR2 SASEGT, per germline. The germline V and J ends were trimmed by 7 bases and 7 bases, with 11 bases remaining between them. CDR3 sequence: CASMSGENEQFF. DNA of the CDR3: TGTGCCAGCATGTCGGGAGAGAATGAGCAGTTCTTC.

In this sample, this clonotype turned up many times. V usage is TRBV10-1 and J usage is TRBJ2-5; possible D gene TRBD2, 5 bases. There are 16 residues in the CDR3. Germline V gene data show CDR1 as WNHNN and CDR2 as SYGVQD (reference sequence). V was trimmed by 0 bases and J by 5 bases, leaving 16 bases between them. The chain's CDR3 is CASSESSGGLRETQYF. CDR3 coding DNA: TGCGCCAGCAGTGAGTCGAGCGGAGGCCTCCGGGAGACCCAGTACTTC.

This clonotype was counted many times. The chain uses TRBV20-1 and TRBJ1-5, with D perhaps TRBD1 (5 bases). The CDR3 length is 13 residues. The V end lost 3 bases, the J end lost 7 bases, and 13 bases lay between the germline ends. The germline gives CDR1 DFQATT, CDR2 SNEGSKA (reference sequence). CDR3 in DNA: TGCAGTGCTAGTCGGCAGGGACTGCAGCCCCAGCATTTT. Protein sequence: CSASRQGLQPQHF.

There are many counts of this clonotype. The CDR3 loop is CASSETGSYTEAFF. CDR3 in DNA: TGTGCCAGCAGCGAGACAGGGTCGTACACTGAAGCTTTCTTT. The chain couples TRBV9 to TRBJ1-1; TRBD1 matches 7 bases. CDR1 SGDLS and CDR2 YYNGEE come from the germline V gene. The CDR3 has 14 amino acids. V lost 3 bases, J lost 3 bases, and 5 bases stayed unmatched.

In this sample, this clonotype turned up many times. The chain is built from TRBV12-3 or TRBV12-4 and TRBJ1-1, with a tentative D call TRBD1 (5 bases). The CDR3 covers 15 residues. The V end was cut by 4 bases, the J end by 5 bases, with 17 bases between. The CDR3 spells CASSSLTGGRTEAFF. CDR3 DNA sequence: TGTGCCAGCAGTTCCTTGACGGGGGGGAGGACTGAAGCTTTCTTT.

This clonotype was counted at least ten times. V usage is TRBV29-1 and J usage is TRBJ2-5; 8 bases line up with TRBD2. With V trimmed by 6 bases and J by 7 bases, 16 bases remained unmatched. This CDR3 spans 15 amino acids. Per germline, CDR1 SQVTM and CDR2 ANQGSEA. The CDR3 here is CSVPFRREALGTQYF. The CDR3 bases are TGCAGCGTCCCCTTTAGGCGGGAGGCCCTAGGGACCCAGTACTTC.

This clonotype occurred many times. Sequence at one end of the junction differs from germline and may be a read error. This CDR3 is CATSDLNSEAFF. The CDR3 DNA is TGTGCCACCAGTGATTTGAACTCTGAAGCTTTCTTT. The J gene is TRBJ1-1, the V gene TRBV24-1; D not resolved. In germline, CDR1 is KGHDR, CDR2 SFDVKD. This CDR3 is built from 12 residues.

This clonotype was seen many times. CDR3 in DNA: TGTGCCACCAGTGATCCCCGGGACACCAATCAGCCCCAGCATTTT. Protein sequence: CATSDPRDTNQPQHF. The chain recombines TRBV24-1 with TRBJ1-5; TRBD1 is a possible D gene (6 bases). The CDR3 runs 15 residues. Between the trimmed V and J ends, which lost 3 bases and 3 bases, there was a span of 11 bases. From germline, CDR1 is KGHDR and CDR2 SFDVKD.

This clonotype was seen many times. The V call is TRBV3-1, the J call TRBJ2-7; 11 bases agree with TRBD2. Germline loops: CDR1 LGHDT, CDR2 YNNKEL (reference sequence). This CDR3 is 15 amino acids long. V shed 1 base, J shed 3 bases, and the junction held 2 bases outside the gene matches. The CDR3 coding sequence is TGTGCCAGCAGCCAAGGGACTAGCGGGCTCTACGAGCAGTACTTC. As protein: CASSQGTSGLYEQYF.

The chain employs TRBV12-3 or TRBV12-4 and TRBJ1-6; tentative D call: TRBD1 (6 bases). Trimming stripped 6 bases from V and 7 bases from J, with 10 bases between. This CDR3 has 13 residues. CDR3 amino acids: CASSPTGNSPLHF. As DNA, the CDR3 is TGTGCCAGCAGCCCGACAGGCAATTCACCCCTCCACTTT.

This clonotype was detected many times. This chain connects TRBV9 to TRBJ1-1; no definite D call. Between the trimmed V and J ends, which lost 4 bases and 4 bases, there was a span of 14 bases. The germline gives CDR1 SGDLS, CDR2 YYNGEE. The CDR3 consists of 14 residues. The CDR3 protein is CASSTRHRATEAFF. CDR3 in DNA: TGTGCCAGCAGCACCCGACACCGAGCCACTGAAGCTTTCTTT.

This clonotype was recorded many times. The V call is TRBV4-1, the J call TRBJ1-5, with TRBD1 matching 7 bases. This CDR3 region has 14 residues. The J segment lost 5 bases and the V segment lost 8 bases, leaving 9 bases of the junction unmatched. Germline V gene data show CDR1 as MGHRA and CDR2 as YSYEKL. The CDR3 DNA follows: TGCGCCAGCGGACCGGGACAGAGATATCAGCCCCAGCATTTT. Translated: CASGPGQRYQPQHF.

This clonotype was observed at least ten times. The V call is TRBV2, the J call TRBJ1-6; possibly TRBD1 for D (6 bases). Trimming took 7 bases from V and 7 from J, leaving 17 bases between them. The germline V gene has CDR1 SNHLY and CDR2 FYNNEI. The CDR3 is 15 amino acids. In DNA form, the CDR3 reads TGTGCCAGCACTGGTGAGGGACACGAGAATTCACCCCTCCACTTT. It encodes CASTGEGHENSPLHF.

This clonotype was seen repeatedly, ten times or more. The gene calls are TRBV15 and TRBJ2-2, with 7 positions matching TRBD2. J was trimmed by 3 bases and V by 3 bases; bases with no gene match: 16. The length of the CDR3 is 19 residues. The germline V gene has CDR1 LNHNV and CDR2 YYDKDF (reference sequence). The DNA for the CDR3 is TGTGCCACCAGCAGGGATATCGGGCTAGCGGACGCAGACACCGGGGAGCTGTTTTTT. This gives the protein CATSRDIGLADADTGELFF.

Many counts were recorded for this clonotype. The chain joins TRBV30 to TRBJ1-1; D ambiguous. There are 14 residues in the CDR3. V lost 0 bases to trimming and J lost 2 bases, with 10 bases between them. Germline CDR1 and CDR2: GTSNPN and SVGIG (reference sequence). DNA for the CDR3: TGTGCCTGGAGTGTTCACGGGATTAACACTGAAGCTTTCTTT. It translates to CAWSVHGINTEAFF.